The 5 T cell receptor beta chains reported below all come from one sample, sequenced in a study of blood T cell repertoires in COVID-19. Sequenced by immunoSEQ multiplex PCR; TCRdb stores in-frame clones only, minus some. The sample carries approximately 200,000 clones, 81% recorded once. Material: PBMCs or T cells enriched from blood (not recorded which). These receptors all stem from a man in his forties who had recovered from COVID-19.

The chain links TRBV30 to TRBJ2-5; TRBD1 matches 8 bases. Trimming at V came to 1 base and at J to 5 bases, leaving 12 bases not matched to a gene. In germline, CDR1 is GTSNPN, CDR2 SVGIG (reference sequence). The CDR3 covers 16 residues. DNA of the CDR3: TGTGCCTGGAGTGCAGGACTGACAGGGGACGGGGAGACCCAGTACTTC. Translation gives CAWSAGLTGDGETQYF.

This sequence joins TRBV27 and TRBJ1-4, with TRBD1 as a possible D gene (6 bases). The V end was cut by 6 bases, the J end by 8 bases, with 16 bases between. CDR1 and CDR2 (germline): MNHEY, SMNVEV (reference sequence). This CDR3 spans 14 amino acids. The DNA for the CDR3 is TGTGCCAGCAGACTTGGGGGCTCAGACGAAAAACTGTTTTTT. Translation: CASRLGGSDEKLFF.

The chain is built from TRBV19 and TRBJ1-1; D unresolved. Germline loops: CDR1 LNHDA, CDR2 SQIVND (reference sequence). This CDR3 has 14 residues. Trimming removed 2 bases at V and 1 base at J, with 8 bases between. CDR3 DNA sequence: TGTGCCAGTAGTATACGAGGGAGGAACACTGAAGCTTTCTTT. The encoded protein is CASSIRGRNTEAFF.

V is TRBV5-6 and J is TRBJ2-1, with a tentative D call TRBD2 (5 bases). Per germline, CDR1 SGHDT and CDR2 YYEEEE. The CDR3 loop spans 15 amino acids. Trimming stripped 0 bases from V and 4 bases from J, with 11 bases between. The CDR3 sequence: CASSLEASRYNEQFF. The CDR3 region has the DNA TGTGCCAGCAGCTTGGAGGCTAGCAGATACAATGAGCAGTTCTTC.

The chain uses TRBV5-1 and TRBJ1-1, with TRBD1 matching over 10 bases. Trimming at V came to 6 bases and at J to 6 bases, leaving 11 bases not matched to a gene. The germline gives CDR1 SGHRS, CDR2 YFSETQ. The CDR3 spans 15 residues. The CDR3 spells CASTQTPGTGAEAFF. The CDR3 DNA sequence: TGCGCCAGCACCCAAACCCCCGGGACAGGGGCTGAAGCTTTCTTT. The full variable domain, its missing parts supplied by reference TRBV5-1 and TRBJ1-1, is KAGVTQTPRYLIKTRGQQVTLSCSPISGHRSVSWYQQTPGQGLQFLFEYFSETQRNKGNFPGRFSGRQFSNSRSEMNVSTLELGDSALYLCASTQTPGTGAEAFFGQGTRLTVV.